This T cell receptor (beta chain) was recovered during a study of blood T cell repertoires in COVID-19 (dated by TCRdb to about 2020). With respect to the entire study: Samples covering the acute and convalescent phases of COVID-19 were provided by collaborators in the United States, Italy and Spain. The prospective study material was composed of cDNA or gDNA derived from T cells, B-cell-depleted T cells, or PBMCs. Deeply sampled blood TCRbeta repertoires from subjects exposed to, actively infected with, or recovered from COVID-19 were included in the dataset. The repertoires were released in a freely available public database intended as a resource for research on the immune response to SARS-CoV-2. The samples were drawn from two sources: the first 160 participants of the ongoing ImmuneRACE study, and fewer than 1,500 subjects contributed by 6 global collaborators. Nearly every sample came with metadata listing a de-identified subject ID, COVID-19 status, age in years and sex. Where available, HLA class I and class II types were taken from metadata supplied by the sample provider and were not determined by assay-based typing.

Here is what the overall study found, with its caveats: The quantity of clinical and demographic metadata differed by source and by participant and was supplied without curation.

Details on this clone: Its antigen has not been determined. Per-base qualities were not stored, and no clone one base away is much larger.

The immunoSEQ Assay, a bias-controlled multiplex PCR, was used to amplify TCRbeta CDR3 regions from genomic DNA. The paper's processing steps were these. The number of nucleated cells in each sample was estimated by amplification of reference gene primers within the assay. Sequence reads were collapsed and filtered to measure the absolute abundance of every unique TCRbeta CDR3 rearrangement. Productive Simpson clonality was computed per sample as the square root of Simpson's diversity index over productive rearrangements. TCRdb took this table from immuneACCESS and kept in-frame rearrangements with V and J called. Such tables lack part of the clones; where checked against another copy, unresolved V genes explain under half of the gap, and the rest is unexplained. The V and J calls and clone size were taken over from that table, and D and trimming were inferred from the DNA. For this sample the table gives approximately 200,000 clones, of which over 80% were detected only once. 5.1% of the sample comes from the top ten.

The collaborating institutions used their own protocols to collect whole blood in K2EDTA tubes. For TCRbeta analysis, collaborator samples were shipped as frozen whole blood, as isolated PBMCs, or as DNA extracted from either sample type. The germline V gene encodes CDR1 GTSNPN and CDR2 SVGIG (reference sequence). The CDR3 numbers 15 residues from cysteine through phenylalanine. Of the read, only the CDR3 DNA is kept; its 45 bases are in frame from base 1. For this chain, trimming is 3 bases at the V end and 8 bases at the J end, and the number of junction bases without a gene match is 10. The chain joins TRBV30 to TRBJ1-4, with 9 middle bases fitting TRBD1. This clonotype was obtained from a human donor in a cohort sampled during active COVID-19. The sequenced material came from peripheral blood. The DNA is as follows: TGTGCCTGGAGAGACACAGGGGGCGTCTGGGAAAAACTGTTTTTT. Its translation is CAWRDTGGVWEKLFF.